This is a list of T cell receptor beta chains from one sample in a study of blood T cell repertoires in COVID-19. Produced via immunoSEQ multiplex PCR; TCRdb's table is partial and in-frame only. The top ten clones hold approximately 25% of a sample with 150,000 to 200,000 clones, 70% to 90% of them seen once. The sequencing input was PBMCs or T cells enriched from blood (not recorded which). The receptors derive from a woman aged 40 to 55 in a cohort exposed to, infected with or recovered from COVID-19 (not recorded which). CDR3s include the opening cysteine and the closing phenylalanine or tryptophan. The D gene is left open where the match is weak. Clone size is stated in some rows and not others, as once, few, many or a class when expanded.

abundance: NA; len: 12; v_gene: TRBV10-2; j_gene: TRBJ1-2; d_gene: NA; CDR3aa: CASSESASGYTF; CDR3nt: TGCGCCAGCAGTGAGTCGGCAAGTGGCTACACCTTC
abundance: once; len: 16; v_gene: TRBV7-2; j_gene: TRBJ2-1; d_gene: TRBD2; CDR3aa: CASSLPGTSVYNEQFF; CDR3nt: TGTGCCAGCAGCCTCCCCGGGACTAGCGTCTACAATGAGCAGTTCTTC
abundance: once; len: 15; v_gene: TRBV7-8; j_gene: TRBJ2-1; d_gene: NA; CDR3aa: CASSHPSRGYNEQFF; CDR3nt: TGTGCCAGCAGCCACCCGAGTCGAGGGTACAATGAGCAGTTCTTC
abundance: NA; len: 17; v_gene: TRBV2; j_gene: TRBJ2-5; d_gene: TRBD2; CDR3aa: CASSAPSSGGAWETQYF; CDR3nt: TGTGCCAGCAGTGCTCCCTCTAGCGGGGGGGCCTGGGAGACCCAGTACTTC
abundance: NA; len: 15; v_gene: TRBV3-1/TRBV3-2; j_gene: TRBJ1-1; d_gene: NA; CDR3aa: CASSEYRELNTEAFF; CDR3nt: TGTGCCAGCAGCGAATACCGGGAGCTAAACACTGAAGCTTTCTTT
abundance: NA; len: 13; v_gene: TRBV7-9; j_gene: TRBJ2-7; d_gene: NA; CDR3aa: CASSLEGIAEQYF; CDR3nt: TGTGCCAGCAGTCTAGAGGGAATTGCCGAGCAGTACTTC
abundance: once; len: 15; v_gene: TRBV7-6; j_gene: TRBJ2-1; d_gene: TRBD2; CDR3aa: CASSLPLAGVNEQFF; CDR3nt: TGTGCCAGCAGCTTACCACTAGCGGGAGTCAATGAGCAGTTCTTC
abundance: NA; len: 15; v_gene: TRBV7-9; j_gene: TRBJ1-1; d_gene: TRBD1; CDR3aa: CASSLNRDRVAEAFF; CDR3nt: TGTGCCAGCAGCTTAAACCGGGACAGGGTGGCTGAAGCTTTCTTT
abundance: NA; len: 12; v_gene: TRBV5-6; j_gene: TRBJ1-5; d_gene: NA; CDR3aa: CASSFYRQPQHF; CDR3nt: TGTGCCAGCAGCTTTTATCGGCAGCCCCAGCATTTT
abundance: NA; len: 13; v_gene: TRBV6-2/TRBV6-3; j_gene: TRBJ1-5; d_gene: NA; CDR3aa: CASSYGRRQPQHF; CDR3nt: TGTGCCAGCAGTTACGGGAGGCGTCAGCCCCAGCATTTT